A selection of T cell receptor beta chains follows, all from one sample in a study of cytomegalovirus exposure and HLA in healthy donors. Assay used: immunoSEQ multiplex PCR; TCRdb lists only in-frame clones, some missing. The sample shows fewer than 80,000 clones, 96% of them seen only once. Input material: PBMCs. The receptors here all came from a woman younger than 30 in good health and CMV-seropositive. CDR3s include the opening cysteine and the closing phenylalanine or tryptophan. The order of the fields is D gene, clone size, V gene, J gene, CDR3 protein, CDR3 DNA. The D gene is left open where the match is weak. Expanded clones are given a class, and other clones once, few, many or no size at all.

>TRBD2|NA|TRBV2|TRBJ2-2
CASSGLAGVSGELFF
TGTGCCAGCAGCGGTCTAGCGGGAGTATCGGGGGAGCTGTTTTTT
>NA|NA|TRBV30|TRBJ1-3
CAIGATGNTIYF
TGTGCTATTGGGGCGACTGGAAACACCATATATTTT
>NA|NA|TRBV5-1|TRBJ1-1
CASSTTVNTEAFF
TGCGCCAGCAGCACGACAGTGAACACTGAAGCTTTCTTT
>TRBD1|NA|TRBV11-1|TRBJ1-5
CASRDRQGPHQPQHF
TGTGCCAGCAGAGACCGACAGGGGCCCCATCAGCCCCAGCATTTT
>TRBD1|NA|TRBV5-8|TRBJ2-7
CASSPMIAWTGLNEQYF
TGTGCCAGCAGCCCCATGATAGCTTGGACAGGGCTGAACGAGCAGTACTTC
>NA|once|TRBV15|TRBJ2-6
CATSRGGLSGANVLTF
TGTGCCACCAGCAGGGGGGGGCTCTCTGGGGCCAACGTCCTGACTTTC
>TRBD2|NA|TRBV7-9|TRBJ2-1
CASSFSGSSYNEQFF
TGTGCCAGCAGCTTTAGCGGGAGCTCCTACAATGAGCAGTTCTTC
>NA|NA|TRBV6-6|TRBJ2-1
CASSRDWRSFNEQFF
TGTGCCAGCAGCCGAGACTGGAGAAGCTTCAATGAGCAGTTCTTC
>NA|NA|TRBV29-1|TRBJ2-1
CSVDDSMRYNEQFF
TGCAGCGTGGACGACAGCATGAGGTACAATGAGCAGTTCTTC
>NA|NA|TRBV6-4|TRBJ2-1
CASSDSSGSYNEQFF
TGTGCCAGCAGTGACTCTAGCGGCTCCTACAATGAGCAGTTCTTC
>TRBD1|NA|TRBV7-2|TRBJ2-3
CASSFDRGRDTQYF
TGTGCCAGCAGCTTTGACAGGGGGCGCGATACGCAGTATTTT
>TRBD1|NA|TRBV28|TRBJ2-4
CASSLVGQVDIQYF
TGTGCCAGCAGTTTGGTGGGACAGGTCGACATTCAGTACTTC
>NA|NA|TRBV10-3|TRBJ2-1
CAIAGRGPTGEQFF
TGTGCCATCGCAGGGCGGGGCCCCACCGGGGAGCAGTTCTTC
>NA|NA|TRBV6-1|TRBJ1-1
CASRVNRELNTEAFF
TGTGCCAGCAGGGTAAACAGGGAATTAAACACTGAAGCTTTCTTT
>NA|NA|TRBV2|TRBJ1-5
CASSEVQVVNQPQHF
TGTGCCAGCAGTGAAGTGCAGGTAGTAAATCAGCCCCAGCATTTT
>TRBD1|NA|TRBV5-1|TRBJ1-4
CASARRQGSNEKLFF
TGCGCCAGCGCGCGTAGACAGGGGAGTAATGAAAAACTGTTTTTT
>TRBD1|NA|TRBV4-3|TRBJ2-1
CASSQESGGSYNEQFF
TGCGCCAGCAGCCAAGAGTCAGGGGGCTCCTACAATGAGCAGTTCTTC
>TRBD2|NA|TRBV29-1|TRBJ2-1
CSVVTGTSGTYNEQFF
TGCAGCGTTGTAACCGGGACTAGCGGGACCTACAATGAGCAGTTCTTC
>NA|NA|TRBV7-9|TRBJ1-1
CASSLASTRGMNTEAFF
TGTGCCAGCAGCTTAGCCTCGACCAGGGGAATGAACACTGAAGCTTTCTTT
>NA|NA|TRBV2|TRBJ1-5
CASREGGQPQHF
TGTGCCAGCAGGGAGGGAGGTCAGCCCCAGCATTTT
>TRBD1|NA|TRBV19|TRBJ1-5
CASSLGQEDSNQPQHF
TGTGCCAGTAGTCTAGGACAGGAGGATAGCAATCAGCCCCAGCATTTT
>NA|NA|TRBV27|TRBJ1-5
CASSPSTGQPQHF
TGTGCCAGCAGTCCCTCAACCGGTCAGCCCCAGCATTTT
>NA|NA|TRBV2|TRBJ2-3
CASKVDTITDTQYF
TGTGCCAGCAAGGTTGACACGATCACAGATACGCAGTATTTT
>NA|NA|TRBV7-2|TRBJ2-1
CASSLETSNEQFF
TGTGCCAGCAGCTTAGAGACTAGCAATGAGCAGTTCTTC
>TRBD1|NA|TRBV19|TRBJ1-5
CASVGQGNQPQHF
TGTGCCAGTGTAGGACAGGGCAATCAGCCCCAGCATTTT
>TRBD1|NA|TRBV6-1|TRBJ1-4
CASSTGGYNEKLFF
TGTGCCAGCAGTACAGGGGGTTATAATGAAAAACTGTTTTTT
>TRBD2|once|TRBV27|TRBJ2-5
CASSFRSPSGSRETQYF
TGTGCCAGCAGTTTCCGGAGCCCTAGCGGGAGCCGAGAGACCCAGTACTTC
>TRBD2|NA|TRBV7-3|TRBJ2-3
CASSLSMREGRDTQYF
TGTGCCAGCAGCTTAAGCATGCGGGAGGGCCGAGATACGCAGTATTTT
>NA|once|TRBV7-3|TRBJ2-1
CASSPILYPSSYNEQFF
TGTGCCAGCAGCCCGATCCTCTATCCGAGCTCCTACAATGAGCAGTTCTTC
>NA|NA|TRBV19|TRBJ2-7
CASSRTDQYEQYF
TGTGCCAGTAGTCGGACAGATCAATACGAGCAGTACTTC
>NA|NA|TRBV5-1|TRBJ2-1
CASSSDMYNEQFF
TGCGCCAGCAGCTCCGACATGTACAATGAGCAGTTCTTC
>TRBD1|NA|TRBV4-2|TRBJ1-1
CASSPGNRGPNTEAFF
TGTGCCAGCAGCCCAGGGAACAGGGGGCCGAACACTGAAGCTTTCTTT
>NA|NA|TRBV7-9|TRBJ2-2
CASSLGTTGTGELFF
TGTGCCAGCAGCTTAGGGACCACGGGGACCGGGGAGCTGTTTTTT
>TRBD2|NA|TRBV19|TRBJ2-5
CASSILTGTSVVTQYF
TGTGCCAGTAGTATTCTCACCGGGACTAGCGTGGTGACCCAGTACTTC
>NA|NA|TRBV4-1|TRBJ2-7
CASSQAGGNEQYF
TGCGCCAGCAGCCAAGCAGGGGGGAACGAGCAGTACTTC
>TRBD2|NA|TRBV7-2|TRBJ2-7
CASSNRDYSYEQYF
TGTGCCAGCAGCAACCGGGACTATAGCTACGAGCAGTACTTC
>NA|NA|TRBV9|TRBJ2-6
CASSPRPLVSGANVLTF
TGTGCCAGCAGCCCGCGGCCTTTGGTATCTGGGGCCAACGTCCTGACTTTC
>TRBD2|NA|TRBV6-4|TRBJ2-1
CASSDSRGLAGPPGEQFF
TGTGCCAGCAGTGACTCGAGGGGACTAGCGGGACCCCCGGGTGAGCAGTTCTTC
>TRBD1|NA|TRBV10-3|TRBJ2-7
CAISAGQGATYEQYF
TGTGCCATCAGTGCTGGACAGGGGGCGACCTACGAGCAGTACTTC
>TRBD1|NA|TRBV15|TRBJ2-1
CATSSPGTGINEQFF
TGTGCCACCAGCAGCCCCGGGACAGGGATAAATGAGCAGTTCTTC
>TRBD1|NA|TRBV6-6|TRBJ1-2
CASSLGQLYGYTF
TGTGCCAGCAGTTTGGGACAGCTCTATGGCTACACCTTC
>TRBD2|NA|TRBV30|TRBJ2-7
CAWSRGLATYEQYF
TGTGCCTGGAGTCGTGGACTAGCGACTTACGAGCAGTACTTC
>TRBD1|NA|TRBV9|TRBJ1-5
CASSVGDRGSNQPQHF
TGTGCCAGCAGCGTAGGGGACAGGGGAAGCAATCAGCCCCAGCATTTT
>NA|NA|TRBV5-5|TRBJ1-4
CASSLWTDMYNEKLFF
TGTGCCAGCAGCTTGTGGACAGACATGTATAATGAAAAACTGTTTTTT
>TRBD2|NA|TRBV11-3|TRBJ2-3
CASSLPGLAGTEADTQYF
TGTGCCAGCAGCTTACCGGGACTAGCGGGAACCGAAGCAGATACGCAGTATTTT
>TRBD1|NA|TRBV6-1|TRBJ2-5
CASSELAGGLETQYF
TGTGCCAGCAGTGAACTGGCAGGGGGCCTGGAGACCCAGTACTTC
>NA|NA|TRBV7-8|TRBJ2-5
CASSFSDSGETQYF
TGTGCCAGCAGCTTCTCGGATAGCGGAGAGACCCAGTACTTC
>TRBD1|NA|TRBV6-6|TRBJ2-3
CASGQGADTQYF
TGTGCCAGCGGACAGGGGGCAGATACGCAGTATTTT
>TRBD1|once|TRBV6-5|TRBJ2-4
CASSYHEGAAKNIQYF
TGTGCCAGCAGTTACCATGAGGGGGCAGCCAAAAACATTCAGTACTTC
>TRBD2|NA|TRBV6-5|TRBJ2-1
CASSPSREYNEQFF
TGTGCCAGCAGCCCCTCGCGGGAGTATAATGAGCAGTTCTTC
>NA|few|TRBV5-1|TRBJ2-7
CASSIEAYEQYF
TGCGCCAGCAGCATAGAAGCCTACGAGCAGTACTTC
>NA|NA|TRBV6-4|TRBJ2-2
CASSDSTSTGELFF
TGTGCCAGCAGTGACTCGACTAGCACCGGGGAGCTGTTTTTT
>TRBD1|few|TRBV30|TRBJ1-2
CACRADRDGYTF
TGTGCCTGTCGGGCGGACAGGGATGGCTACACCTTC
>TRBD1|NA|TRBV4-1|TRBJ1-1
CASSQEGQREAFF
TGCGCCAGCAGCCAAGAGGGACAGAGGGAAGCTTTCTTT